A selection of T cell receptor beta chains follows, all from one sample in a study of blood T cell repertoires in COVID-19. The data were produced by immunoSEQ multiplex PCR, yet TCRdb's version contains in-frame clones alone and is incomplete. Found here are approximately 210,000 clones, 80% to 85% of them singletons; the top ten hold 10%. Sequenced sample: peripheral blood. These receptors were obtained from an elderly woman with COVID-19, enrolled during active disease. Each CDR3 is given with its conserved first and last residue. A D gene is named only where the DNA matches it firmly. Some rows mark clone size as missing; the rest say once, few, many or name a class of expanded clone.

d_call: .
j_call: TRBJ1-5
v_call: TRBV6-5
clone_size: .
cdr3_aa: CASSPPELPYQPQHF
cdr3_nt: TGTGCCAGCAGTCCTCCCGAGTTACCCTATCAGCCCCAGCATTTT

d_call: TRBD2
j_call: TRBJ2-5
v_call: TRBV18
clone_size: .
cdr3_aa: CASSPPFSGGQETQYF
cdr3_nt: TGTGCCAGCTCACCACCGTTTAGCGGGGGGCAAGAGACCCAGTACTTC

d_call: TRBD1
j_call: TRBJ1-5
v_call: TRBV29-1
clone_size: few
cdr3_aa: CSVSGGSRSQPQHF
cdr3_nt: TGCAGCGTTTCAGGGGGAAGTCGGTCTCAGCCCCAGCATTTT

d_call: TRBD1
j_call: TRBJ1-5
v_call: TRBV2
clone_size: once
cdr3_aa: CASSPRTGGGQPQHF
cdr3_nt: TGTGCCAGCAGCCCGCGAACAGGGGGAGGTCAGCCCCAGCATTTT

d_call: .
j_call: TRBJ1-5
v_call: TRBV14
clone_size: .
cdr3_aa: CASSQRYQGQPQHF
cdr3_nt: TGTGCCAGCAGCCAACGGTATCAGGGTCAGCCCCAGCATTTT

d_call: .
j_call: TRBJ1-2
v_call: TRBV19
clone_size: .
cdr3_aa: CASSIRTLGNYGYTF
cdr3_nt: TGTGCCAGTAGTATTCGAACGCTGGGCAACTATGGCTACACCTTC

d_call: .
j_call: TRBJ1-1
v_call: TRBV9
clone_size: .
cdr3_aa: CASSKTGTMNTEAFF
cdr3_nt: TGTGCCAGCTCTAAGACAGGTACAATGAACACTGAAGCTTTCTTT

d_call: TRBD2
j_call: TRBJ2-2
v_call: TRBV18
clone_size: .
cdr3_aa: CASSPPTGGPTGELFF
cdr3_nt: TGTGCCAGCTCACCACCGACGGGGGGGCCCACCGGGGAGCTGTTTTTT

d_call: TRBD1
j_call: TRBJ1-5
v_call: TRBV10-3
clone_size: once
cdr3_aa: CAIGTGGNQPQHF
cdr3_nt: TGTGCCATCGGGACAGGGGGGAATCAGCCCCAGCATTTT

d_call: TRBD1
j_call: TRBJ1-3
v_call: TRBV29-1
clone_size: .
cdr3_aa: CSVIGTGAGNTIYF
cdr3_nt: TGCAGCGTAATCGGGACAGGAGCTGGAAACACCATATATTTT

d_call: TRBD1
j_call: TRBJ1-1
v_call: TRBV5-1
clone_size: .
cdr3_aa: CASSLPTGAEAFF
cdr3_nt: TGCGCCAGCAGCCTACCTACAGGGGCTGAAGCTTTCTTT

d_call: .
j_call: TRBJ2-5
v_call: TRBV7-2
clone_size: .
cdr3_aa: CASSLGAGEKETQYF
cdr3_nt: TGTGCCAGCAGCTTAGGGGCAGGGGAGAAAGAGACCCAGTACTTC

d_call: .
j_call: TRBJ1-4
v_call: TRBV6-2/TRBV6-3
clone_size: few
cdr3_aa: CASSDRPGRNEKLFF
cdr3_nt: TGTGCCAGCAGTGATCGTCCGGGTCGGAATGAAAAACTGTTTTTT

d_call: TRBD1
j_call: TRBJ2-5
v_call: TRBV28
clone_size: .
cdr3_aa: CASSQARQGDPNQETQYF
cdr3_nt: TGTGCCAGCAGTCAGGCCCGACAGGGCGACCCCAACCAAGAGACCCAGTACTTC

d_call: TRBD2
j_call: TRBJ2-3
v_call: TRBV9
clone_size: .
cdr3_aa: CASSVESGGRTDTQYF
cdr3_nt: TGTGCCAGCAGCGTAGAAAGCGGGGGACGCACAGATACGCAGTATTTT

d_call: TRBD1
j_call: TRBJ1-1
v_call: TRBV7-2
clone_size: once
cdr3_aa: CASSRLQGVSTEAFF
cdr3_nt: TGTGCCAGCAGCCGGCTGCAGGGGGTTAGCACTGAAGCTTTCTTT

d_call: TRBD2
j_call: TRBJ2-5
v_call: TRBV9
clone_size: once
cdr3_aa: CASSVNPGGETQYF
cdr3_nt: TGTGCCAGCAGCGTAAACCCGGGAGGAGAGACCCAGTACTTC

d_call: .
j_call: TRBJ2-5
v_call: TRBV24-1
clone_size: .
cdr3_aa: CATSDAREGQGLRGTQYF
cdr3_nt: TGTGCCACCAGTGATGCCCGGGAGGGACAGGGCCTAAGGGGGACCCAGTACTTC

d_call: TRBD1
j_call: TRBJ1-1
v_call: TRBV2
clone_size: .
cdr3_aa: CASTRGQGRAEAFF
cdr3_nt: TGTGCCAGCACTAGAGGACAGGGTCGAGCTGAAGCTTTCTTT

d_call: .
j_call: TRBJ1-1
v_call: TRBV6-5
clone_size: .
cdr3_aa: CASSPQTASNPEAFF
cdr3_nt: TGTGCCAGCAGTCCGCAGACAGCCTCGAACCCTGAAGCTTTCTTT

d_call: TRBD1
j_call: TRBJ1-1
v_call: TRBV6-5
clone_size: .
cdr3_aa: CASSLQGAGTEAFF
cdr3_nt: TGTGCCAGCAGCTTACAGGGGGCCGGGACTGAAGCTTTCTTT

d_call: TRBD1
j_call: TRBJ1-5
v_call: TRBV11-1
clone_size: .
cdr3_aa: CASSRGQDSNQPQHF
cdr3_nt: TGTGCCAGCAGCCGAGGACAGGATAGCAATCAGCCCCAGCATTTT

d_call: .
j_call: TRBJ2-7
v_call: TRBV6-2/TRBV6-3
clone_size: .
cdr3_aa: CASSLTGAYEQYF
cdr3_nt: TGTGCCAGCAGTTTGACAGGAGCCTACGAGCAGTACTTC

d_call: .
j_call: TRBJ1-2
v_call: TRBV24-1
clone_size: .
cdr3_aa: CATSDSRWGYTF
cdr3_nt: TGTGCCACCAGTGATTCTAGGTGGGGCTACACCTTC

d_call: TRBD2
j_call: TRBJ2-5
v_call: TRBV4-2
clone_size: .
cdr3_aa: CASSQGKGLAGGLPGQETQYF
cdr3_nt: TGTGCCAGCAGCCAAGGCAAGGGACTAGCGGGGGGCCTCCCTGGACAAGAGACCCAGTACTTC

d_call: .
j_call: TRBJ2-2
v_call: TRBV12-3/TRBV12-4
clone_size: .
cdr3_aa: CASSLGNTGELFF
cdr3_nt: TGTGCCAGCAGCCTAGGGAACACCGGGGAGCTGTTTTTT

d_call: .
j_call: TRBJ1-5
v_call: TRBV20-1
clone_size: .
cdr3_aa: CSASLPPQHF
cdr3_nt: TGCAGTGCTAGTCTCCCGCCCCAGCATTTT

d_call: TRBD2
j_call: TRBJ2-4
v_call: TRBV11-2
clone_size: .
cdr3_aa: CASSLSPGGGANIQYF
cdr3_nt: TGTGCCAGCAGCTTAAGCCCGGGCGGGGGGGCAAACATTCAGTACTTC

d_call: .
j_call: TRBJ1-5
v_call: TRBV20-1
clone_size: .
cdr3_aa: CSASPNREGNQPQHF
cdr3_nt: TGCAGTGCTAGTCCAAACAGGGAAGGTAATCAGCCCCAGCATTTT

d_call: TRBD1
j_call: TRBJ2-2
v_call: TRBV28
clone_size: .
cdr3_aa: CASSSQGAHTGELFF
cdr3_nt: TGTGCCAGCAGTTCACAGGGGGCGCACACCGGGGAGCTGTTTTTT

d_call: .
j_call: TRBJ2-3
v_call: TRBV7-2
clone_size: .
cdr3_aa: CASSLAPGGTDTQYF
cdr3_nt: TGTGCCAGCAGCTTAGCCCCCGGGGGCACAGATACGCAGTATTTT

d_call: TRBD1
j_call: TRBJ1-2
v_call: TRBV18
clone_size: .
cdr3_aa: CASSPPGQGAYGYTF
cdr3_nt: TGTGCCAGCTCACCCCCGGGACAGGGGGCCTATGGCTACACCTTC

d_call: TRBD1
j_call: TRBJ1-5
v_call: TRBV18
clone_size: .
cdr3_aa: CASSPLSGQNQPQHF
cdr3_nt: TGTGCCAGCTCACCCTTATCGGGACAGAATCAGCCCCAGCATTTT

d_call: TRBD1
j_call: TRBJ1-2
v_call: TRBV3-1/TRBV3-2
clone_size: .
cdr3_aa: CASSQLLGTGHGYTF
cdr3_nt: TGTGCCAGCAGCCAACTGTTAGGGACAGGGCATGGCTACACCTTC

d_call: TRBD1
j_call: TRBJ1-2
v_call: TRBV11-2
clone_size: .
cdr3_aa: CASSAGQGGFYGYTF
cdr3_nt: TGTGCCAGCAGCGCTGGACAGGGAGGATTCTATGGCTACACCTTC

d_call: TRBD1
j_call: TRBJ1-1
v_call: TRBV5-4
clone_size: .
cdr3_aa: CASSLTQGTPTEAFF
cdr3_nt: TGTGCCAGCAGCCTGACACAGGGGACCCCCACTGAAGCTTTCTTT

d_call: .
j_call: TRBJ1-6
v_call: TRBV6-5
clone_size: .
cdr3_aa: CASSPRSYNSPLHF
cdr3_nt: TGTGCCAGCAGCCCCCGCTCCTATAATTCACCCCTCCACTTT